These 8 T cell receptor beta chains originate from one sample sequenced in a study of pediatric ulcerative colitis. Generated by immunoSEQ multiplex PCR, the TCRdb table keeps only in-frame clones and is missing some. The sample lists about 32,000 clones, roughly 78% occurring once. Sequencing was done on a sample of blood. These receptors originate from a boy aged 10-17 years with severe ulcerative colitis.

The rearrangement uses TRBV2 and TRBJ1-1; perhaps TRBD1 as D (5 bases). The V and J ends lost 6 bases and 1 base respectively, with 9 bases between them. The CDR3 sequence is 13 residues long. Germline values: CDR1 SNHLY, CDR2 FYNNEI. The CDR3 is CASRGGENTEAFF. Written as DNA, the CDR3 is TGTGCCAGCAGGGGGGGGGAGAACACTGAAGCTTTCTTT.

CDR3 nucleotide sequence: TGCGCCAGCAGCCAAGATAGAAGCTCTGGAAACACCATATATTTT. Its translation: CASSQDRSSGNTIYF. The chain has TRBV4-1 and TRBJ1-3; D ambiguous. The V end was cut by 0 bases, the J end by 0 bases, with 6 bases between. Germline V gene data show CDR1 as MGHRA and CDR2 as YSYEKL. There are 15 residues in the CDR3.

The rearrangement links TRBV18 to TRBJ2-7, with 11 bases that match TRBD1. The CDR3 has 14 residues. CDR1 and CDR2 (germline): KGHSH, LQKENI. The V gene end was trimmed by 9 bases and the J gene end by 3 bases; junction bases not matched to a gene: 7. CDR3 residues: CASSGGTGGYEQYF. CDR3 nucleotides: TGTGCCAGTTCAGGGGGGACAGGGGGCTACGAGCAGTACTTC.

In this sample, this clone turned up a few times. The chain carries TRBV7-9 and TRBJ1-1, with TRBD1 as a possible D gene (5 bases). Germline-derived CDR1 and CDR2 are SEHNR and FQNEAQ (reference sequence). V was clipped by 5 bases and J by 1 base, with 11 bases between them. The CDR3 is made up of 14 amino acids. The DNA for the CDR3 is TGTGCCAGCAGCCCCTCGGGGCGGAACACTGAAGCTTTCTTT. Translated, it gives CASSPSGRNTEAFF.

The rearrangement joins TRBV7-2 to TRBJ2-7; D is perhaps TRBD1 (5 bases). V was pared by 1 base and J by 2 bases, with 12 bases between. The germline V gene encodes CDR1 SGHTA and CDR2 FQGNSA. The CDR3 sequence is 15 residues long. CDR3 nucleotide sequence: TGTGCCAGCAGCTTAGAGGAATCAGGGACCTACGAGCAGTACTTC. Its protein is CASSLEESGTYEQYF.

The V call is TRBV9, the J call TRBJ1-6; TRBD1 is a possible D gene (5 bases). V gave up 0 bases and J gave up 8 bases, with 15 bases separating them. Germline lookup yields CDR1 SGDLS and CDR2 YYNGEE. CDR3 length: 16 residues. DNA of the CDR3: TGTGCCAGCAGCGTAGAAGCGGGGCAGGGTGATTCACCCCTCCACTTT. Translating gives CASSVEAGQGDSPLHF.

The chain carries TRBV27 and TRBJ2-7; TRBD2 matches at 11 bases. This CDR3 has 15 amino acids. Germline CDR1 and CDR2: MNHEY and SMNVEV (reference sequence). V was clipped by 1 base and J by 3 bases; unmatched bases: 2. CDR3 nucleotide sequence: TGTGCCAGCAGTTTATTCCTAGCGGGGGGCTACGAGCAGTACTTC. This gives the protein CASSLFLAGGYEQYF.

Of note for this clone: Different DNA sequences within this sample yield the same CDR3. This chain uses TRBV11-3 with TRBJ1-1, with D unclear. V lost 1 base and J 5 bases, leaving 8 bases between the germline ends. Germline-derived CDR1 and CDR2 are SGHNT and YENEEA. The CDR3 runs to 13 residues. CDR3 residues: CASSLGRRTEAFF. CDR3 coding DNA: TGTGCCAGCAGCTTAGGGAGGAGGACTGAAGCTTTCTTT.